This is a list of T cell receptor beta chains from one sample in a study of blood T cells in healthy people across ages. TCRdb processed the 5' RACE reads anew with MiXCR; each CDR3 protein has one entry. The sample lists 550,000 to 800,000 distinct CDR3 sequences, about 21% occurring once. Sequenced sample: blood. Every receptor here comes from a man in his 70s in good health. The CDR3 runs from the conserved cysteine through the conserved F or W. The D gene is left open where the match is weak. The size entry is marked missing in some rows and otherwise reads once, few, many or a size class.

d_call	j_call	v_call	clone_size	cdr3_nt	cdr3_aa
NA	TRBJ2-6	TRBV12-3/TRBV12-4	NA	TGTGCCAGCACCTCGGTTCCCTCTGGGGCCAACGTCCTGACTTTC	CASTSVPSGANVLTF
TRBD1	TRBJ1-2	TRBV5-1	NA	TGCGCCAGCAGCTTGAGTCCCGGGACAGGGATAGCTAACTATGGCTACACCTTC	CASSLSPGTGIANYGYTF
TRBD1	TRBJ1-6	TRBV28	NA	TGTGCCACCGACAGGGTAAACTCACCCCTCCACTTT	CATDRVNSPLHF
TRBD2	TRBJ2-3	TRBV6-2/TRBV6-3	many	TGTGCCAGCAGTTCTGTAGCGGGAGATACGCAGTATTTT	CASSSVAGDTQYF
NA	TRBJ1-4	TRBV5-1	NA	TGCGCCAGCAGCTTGGATCAGGGTTTTGAAAAACTGTTTTTT	CASSLDQGFEKLFF
NA	TRBJ1-5	TRBV4-1	NA	TGCGCCAGCAGCCATCCGGGACTCCCTTACCAGCCCCAGCATTTT	CASSHPGLPYQPQHF
TRBD1	TRBJ2-1	TRBV20-1	NA	TGCAGTGCCAACAGGGGGGTCTCCTACAATGAGCAGTTCTTC	CSANRGVSYNEQFF
TRBD1	TRBJ1-2	TRBV3-1	NA	TGTGCCAGCAGCCCCCGGGACAGGGCTGGCTACACCTTC	CASSPRDRAGYTF
NA	TRBJ1-1	TRBV20-1	NA	TGCAGTGCTGGGACGCCTATTTTCACTGAAGCTTTCTTT	CSAGTPIFTEAFF
NA	TRBJ2-2	TRBV12-3/TRBV12-4	few	TGTGCCAGCAGTTTAGCGCTACTAGCCGGCACCGGGGAGCTGTTTTTT	CASSLALLAGTGELFF
NA	TRBJ2-1	TRBV6-2/TRBV6-3	NA	TGTGCCAGCAGTTTCACAGACCTCTCCTACAATGAGCAGTTCTTC	CASSFTDLSYNEQFF
NA	TRBJ2-5	TRBV28	many	TGTGCCAGCAGTTTAGTGGGTCTCGGGGAGACCCAGTACTTC	CASSLVGLGETQYF
NA	TRBJ2-7	TRBV5-5	few	TGTGCCAGCAGCTTCGGTATATACAACGAGCAGTACTTC	CASSFGIYNEQYF
NA	TRBJ2-7	TRBV12-3/TRBV12-4	few	TGTGCCAGCAGTTTTTCTGTCGGCGGGATCAACGAGCAGTACTTC	CASSFSVGGINEQYF
NA	TRBJ2-1	TRBV7-2	NA	TGTGCCAGCAGCCTCGGGGGTGCGTGGTACAATGAGCAGTTCTTC	CASSLGGAWYNEQFF
NA	TRBJ2-1	TRBV20-1	NA	TGCGGTGCTAACGCCCCGGGCCCGAGGGATGAGCAGTTCTTC	CGANAPGPRDEQFF
NA	TRBJ2-1	TRBV7-9	NA	TGTGCCAGCAGCCCAACAGGGGGCGGGCTAGCGGGAAGGAATGAGCAGTTCTTC	CASSPTGGGLAGRNEQFF
NA	TRBJ2-7	TRBV7-9	few	TGTGCCAGCAGCTTAGGGGCTAGAGGATACGAGCAGTACTTC	CASSLGARGYEQYF
TRBD1	TRBJ1-2	TRBV29-1	NA	TGCAGCGTTAGTGAACAGGGGGCGAGGGGCTACACCTTC	CSVSEQGARGYTF
NA	TRBJ1-5	TRBV12-3/TRBV12-4	few	TGTGCCAGCAGCAGGGGAGAGGGTCAGCCCCAGCATTTT	CASSRGEGQPQHF
TRBD2	TRBJ2-7	TRBV11-2	NA	TGTGCCAGCAGCTTTCCACCGGGACTAGCGTCCTACGAGCAGTACTTC	CASSFPPGLASYEQYF
NA	TRBJ2-4	TRBV7-9	NA	TGTGCCAGCAGCTTAAAGTATGAAGGTACTCTAGCCAAAAACATTCAGTACTTC	CASSLKYEGTLAKNIQYF
TRBD1	TRBJ2-5	TRBV18	NA	TGTGCCAGCTCACCTCCCTACAGGGGGCAAGAGACCCAGTACTTC	CASSPPYRGQETQYF
NA	TRBJ2-5	TRBV20-1	NA	TGCAGTGCCCCGGTTGGGGGGGAGACCCAGTACTTC	CSAPVGGETQYF
NA	TRBJ2-1	TRBV4-2	NA	TGTGCCAGCAGCCAAGAGCAGGGTGAGCAGTTCTTC	CASSQEQGEQFF
TRBD2	TRBJ2-5	TRBV6-1	many	TGTGCCAGCAGAGCGTTAGCGGGAAACGGAGAAGGAGAGACCCAGTACTTC	CASRALAGNGEGETQYF
NA	TRBJ2-7	TRBV14	few	TGTGCCAGCAGCCAAGAAGATGGCAGGGCCCACGAGCAGTACTTC	CASSQEDGRAHEQYF
NA	TRBJ2-3	TRBV29-1	NA	TGCAGCGTAGGGACCCTTAGCACAGATACGCAGTATTTT	CSVGTLSTDTQYF
NA	TRBJ1-2	TRBV5-1	few	TGCGCCAGCAGCTTGTATGGGGACTATGGCTACACCTTC	CASSLYGDYGYTF